This T cell receptor (beta chain) was found in a study of T-cell reconstitution after alpha-beta-depleted transplantation in children. This clonotype was counted ten times or more. Antigen unknown. CDR3 length: 16 residues. Germline values: CDR1 LGHDT, CDR2 YNNKEL (reference sequence). The ends lost 0 bases at V and 4 bases at J; junction bases unmatched: 6. The TCRbeta library was prepared with unique molecular identifiers. TCRdb analysed the PCR reads with MiXCR anew, one entry per CDR3 protein. The sample has hundreds of thousands of distinct CDR3 sequences, 10% seen once; the top ten hold roughly 7.1%. Study outcomes and limitations: From surviving recipient T cells and thymic progenitors came the high day-60 TCRbeta diversity observed in some patients. There were reportedly several hundred expanded graft clones from which alpha-beta T cells came about two months after transplant.

This chain joins TRBV3-1 and TRBJ2-1; TRBD2 matches 7 bases. This sequence originates from a boy under two years old with acute myeloid leukemia, due to receive a stem cell transplant. The sample here was PBMCs, taken before TCRalphabeta/CD19-depleted stem cell transplant. CDR3 in amino acids: CASSQEGLAAYNEQFF. In DNA, the CDR3 is TGTGCCAGCAGCCAAGAAGGGCTAGCGGCTTACAATGAGCAGTTCTTC.